A selection of T cell receptor beta chains follows, all from one sample in a study of T cell changes during pregnancy in multiple sclerosis. Sequenced by immunoSEQ multiplex PCR; TCRdb stores in-frame clones only, minus some. The sample holds roughly 110,000 clones, around 93% seen once. The specimen was peripheral blood, collected after pregnancy. Receptors were obtained from a female donor with multiple sclerosis, enrolled in a pregnancy study. Both conserved end residues are part of each CDR3. Fields, in order: V gene, J gene, D gene, clone size, CDR3 DNA, CDR3 protein. D genes are given only for firm matches. For some rows the clone size is stated as once, few or many, or as a class when expanded; others skip it.

V: TRBV30
J: TRBJ2-1
D: .
size: .
DNA: TGTGCCTGGCATATGGGGGCCCATGAGCAGTTCTTC
CDR3: CAWHMGAHEQFF

V: TRBV19
J: TRBJ1-5
D: TRBD1
size: .
DNA: TGTGCCAGTAGTAAATCGCCGGGACAGGGGGCCGGCAATCAGCCCCAGCATTTT
CDR3: CASSKSPGQGAGNQPQHF

V: TRBV6-5
J: TRBJ1-5
D: .
size: .
DNA: TGTGCCAGCAGCAGGGGAAATCAGCCCCAGCATTTT
CDR3: CASSRGNQPQHF

V: TRBV2
J: TRBJ1-3
D: TRBD1
size: .
DNA: TGTGCCAGCAGCGGACGCCCGGGACAGGGAGGAAACACCATATATTTT
CDR3: CASSGRPGQGGNTIYF

V: TRBV5-1
J: TRBJ2-2
D: .
size: once
DNA: TGCGCCAGCAGCCACCGGGACGGGACAACCGGGGAGCTGTTTTTT
CDR3: CASSHRDGTTGELFF

V: TRBV29-1
J: TRBJ2-7
D: .
size: .
DNA: TGCAGCGTGGGGCAGACAATCTACGAGCAGTACTTC
CDR3: CSVGQTIYEQYF

V: TRBV2
J: TRBJ1-3
D: .
size: .
DNA: TGTGCCAGCTGCGGTGGATCTGGAAACACCATATATTTT
CDR3: CASCGGSGNTIYF

V: TRBV6-5
J: TRBJ1-4
D: .
size: .
DNA: TGTGCCAGCAGTTACTCGTACTGGGGCTTTAATGAAAAACTGTTTTTT
CDR3: CASSYSYWGFNEKLFF

V: TRBV19
J: TRBJ2-3
D: .
size: few
DNA: TGTGCCAGTAGCGGACAGAGCCCGACAGATACGCAGTATTTT
CDR3: CASSGQSPTDTQYF

V: TRBV6-1
J: TRBJ2-6
D: .
size: once
DNA: TGTGCCAGCAGTGACGACAACTCTGGGGCCAACGTCCTGACTTTC
CDR3: CASSDDNSGANVLTF

V: TRBV5-4
J: TRBJ1-1
D: TRBD1
size: .
DNA: TGTGCCAGCAGCGGCACCGGACAGGCGGACACTGAAGCTTTCTTT
CDR3: CASSGTGQADTEAFF

V: TRBV6-1
J: TRBJ1-1
D: .
size: .
DNA: TGTGCCAGCAGGCTGACGGGGAACACTGAAGCTTTCTTT
CDR3: CASRLTGNTEAFF

V: TRBV18
J: TRBJ1-4
D: TRBD1
size: once
DNA: TGTGCCAGCTCACTCCGGACAGGGACAAATGAAAAACTGTTTTTT
CDR3: CASSLRTGTNEKLFF

V: TRBV28
J: TRBJ1-4
D: .
size: .
DNA: TGTGCCAGCAGGACAGAGCACGCAACTAATGAAAAACTGTTTTTT
CDR3: CASRTEHATNEKLFF

V: TRBV11-1
J: TRBJ2-7
D: TRBD1
size: .
DNA: TGTGCCAGCAGCGACCGGGACAGGGGGCACGAGCAGTACTTC
CDR3: CASSDRDRGHEQYF

V: TRBV5-4
J: TRBJ1-5
D: .
size: .
DNA: TGTGCCAGCAGCTTGGGGAGCGGGGGACTCAATCAGCCCCAGCATTTT
CDR3: CASSLGSGGLNQPQHF

V: TRBV28
J: TRBJ2-7
D: .
size: .
DNA: TGTGCCAGCAGTAAGGACTCCCTAGGCGGCGAGCAGTACTTC
CDR3: CASSKDSLGGEQYF

V: TRBV28
J: TRBJ1-2
D: TRBD1
size: .
DNA: TGTGCCAGCAGGGACAGGGTTTCGAACTATGGCTACACCTTC
CDR3: CASRDRVSNYGYTF

V: TRBV28
J: TRBJ2-7
D: .
size: once
DNA: TGTGCCAGCAGTTTCGGGGTCCTAGATTCCCCCTCCTACGAGCAGTACTTC
CDR3: CASSFGVLDSPSYEQYF

V: TRBV19
J: TRBJ1-5
D: .
size: .
DNA: TGTGCCAGTAGCGGAGCACCGGGGTCACAGCCCCAGCATTTT
CDR3: CASSGAPGSQPQHF

V: TRBV5-1
J: TRBJ2-2
D: TRBD2
size: .
DNA: TGCGCCAGCAGCCCGGGACTATTATCGAACACCGGGGAGCTGTTTTTT
CDR3: CASSPGLLSNTGELFF

V: TRBV30
J: TRBJ2-5
D: .
size: .
DNA: TGTGCCTGGAGTAGTACGGGGGAGACCCAGTACTTC
CDR3: CAWSSTGETQYF

V: TRBV10-3
J: TRBJ1-1
D: .
size: .
DNA: TGTGCCATCAGTGAGTCGACAGGAACGGAGGCTTTCTTT
CDR3: CAISESTGTEAFF

V: TRBV28
J: TRBJ2-7
D: TRBD2
size: .
DNA: TGTGCCAGCAGTTTAGCGGGAGGGGCAGTTTACGAGCAGTACTTC
CDR3: CASSLAGGAVYEQYF

V: TRBV7-2
J: TRBJ2-6
D: .
size: .
DNA: TGTGCCAGCAGCTTCTGGGGAGCCTCTGGGGCCAACGTCCTGACTTTC
CDR3: CASSFWGASGANVLTF

V: TRBV29-1
J: TRBJ1-2
D: .
size: .
DNA: TGCAGCGTTTTGGGGGGTGATGGCTACACCTTC
CDR3: CSVLGGDGYTF

V: TRBV27
J: TRBJ1-4
D: .
size: .
DNA: TGTGCCAGCAGTTTACGAACGGGGGGCGTTAAAAAACTGTTTTTT
CDR3: CASSLRTGGVKKLFF

V: TRBV29-1
J: TRBJ2-7
D: .
size: .
DNA: TGCAGCGTTCGTCAGGGACTCTCCTACGAGCAGTACTTC
CDR3: CSVRQGLSYEQYF

V: TRBV19
J: TRBJ2-2
D: .
size: .
DNA: TGTGCCAGTAGTATAAGGGGTTTCGGGGAGCTGTTTTTT
CDR3: CASSIRGFGELFF